These 23 T cell receptor beta chains came from one sample sequenced in a study of CD8+ T cells in alopecia areata. Following RNA extraction, reverse transcription yielded cDNA that acted as the sequencing template. Sequencing used immunoSEQ multiplex PCR; TCRdb keeps in-frame clones, though not all of them. In the table there are around 98,000 clones, about 40% of which are singletons. Material for sequencing was CD4+ T cells sorted from blood. Every receptor here comes from a human donor with alopecia areata.

This chain uses TRBV2 with TRBJ2-7; D is unresolved. Germline CDR1 reads SNHLY; CDR2 reads FYNNEI. The CDR3 sequence is 14 residues long. V lost 7 bases to trimming and J lost 2 bases, with 15 bases between them. CDR3 coding DNA: TGTGCCAGCACGGTTGAAAGGTCCACCTACGAGCAGTACTTC. Protein sequence: CASTVERSTYEQYF.

The CDR3 spells CSVGGSDDEQFF. CDR3 coding DNA: TGCAGCGTTGGCGGGAGTGACGATGAGCAGTTCTTC. This sequence joins TRBV29-1 and TRBJ2-1, with TRBD2 matching over 7 bases. This CDR3 has 12 amino acids. Germline CDR1 reads SQVTM; CDR2 reads ANQGSEA. With 4 bases clipped from V and 8 bases from J, the junction kept 5 bases outside the gene matches.

The V call is TRBV28, the J call TRBJ2-5; possible D gene TRBD1, 6 bases. The CDR3 is 15 residues long. Trimming cost V 5 bases and J 5 bases, with 18 bases left between them. Germline CDR1 is MDHEN and CDR2 is SYDVKM. The CDR3 nucleotides read TGTGCCAGCAGTGGCGCGGACAGCGCACGGGAGACCCAGTACTTC. Protein: CASSGADSARETQYF.

J is TRBJ1-1 and V is TRBV30, with D possibly being TRBD1 (5 bases). Germline V lookup: CDR1 GTSNPN, CDR2 SVGIG (reference sequence). This CDR3 is built from 17 residues. The germline V and J ends were trimmed by 1 base and 3 bases, with 21 bases remaining between them. The DNA for the CDR3 is TGTGCCTGGAGTGCAGGGAGGTCCAGCACGGGTGACACTGAAGCTTTCTTT. This codes for CAWSAGRSSTGDTEAFF.

The rearrangement joins TRBV11-2 to TRBJ1-2; 9 positions agree with TRBD1. Germline values: CDR1 SGHAT, CDR2 FQNNGV. V lost 7 bases, J lost 4 bases, and 10 bases stayed unmatched. There are 15 residues in the CDR3. The CDR3 bases are TGTGCCAGCACCTCGCGGGACAGGGACCTCTATGGCTACACCTTC. The encoded protein is CASTSRDRDLYGYTF.

The chain couples TRBV6-5 to TRBJ1-2, with D perhaps TRBD1 (6 bases). V lost 4 bases and J lost 5, with 8 bases in between. This CDR3 region has 12 residues. Germline V lookup: CDR1 MNHEY, CDR2 SVGAGI. The CDR3 nucleotides read TGTGCCAGCAGTTCCCAGGGGTATGGCTACACCTTC. It translates to CASSSQGYGYTF.

Only a few counts were recorded for this clone. CDR3 nucleotide sequence: TGTGCCAGCCACCGTGAGGGGGCTCAGCCCCAGCATTTT. Amino acids: CASHREGAQPQHF. The chain is built from TRBV2 and TRBJ1-5; 7 nucleotides line up with TRBD1. Per the germline V gene, CDR1 is SNHLY and CDR2 is FYNNEI. There are 13 residues in the CDR3. V lost 8 bases, J lost 6 bases, and 7 bases stayed unmatched.

The chain has TRBV4-1 and TRBJ2-5; D unclear. The CDR3 spans 15 residues. V lost 1 base and J lost 4, with 13 bases in between. Looked up from germline, CDR1 is MGHRA and CDR2 is YSYEKL. CDR3 DNA sequence: TGCGCCAGCAGCCAAGTCCAGAGTTCGGGAGAGACCCAGTACTTC. It yields the protein CASSQVQSSGETQYF.

V usage is TRBV29-1 and J usage is TRBJ2-7; 9 bases are shared with TRBD1. J gave up 3 bases and V 5 bases, and 2 bases lay outside the gene matches. CDR1 and CDR2 (germline): SQVTM, ANQGSEA. The CDR3 totals 12 residues. Written as DNA, the CDR3 is TGCAGCGTTCCGGGACAGGGCTACGAGCAGTACTTC. This sequence encodes CSVPGQGYEQYF.

The table lists this clone with a count of one. CDR3 loop: CASSNGRLTYEQYF. The DNA of the CDR3 is TGTGCCAGCAGTAACGGACGGTTGACCTACGAGCAGTACTTC. The chain couples TRBV5-4 to TRBJ2-7; D not certain. The CDR3 is 14 residues long. V was shortened by 5 bases and J by 2 bases, with 14 bases between the two germline ends. Germline V gene lookup returns CDR1 SGHNT and CDR2 YYREEE (reference sequence).

V and J are TRBV2 and TRBJ2-3, with D possibly being TRBD2 (6 bases). The CDR3 has 13 residues. Germline V gene sequence: CDR1 SNHLY, CDR2 FYNNEI. With 3 bases removed from V and 4 bases from J, the gap between germline ends came to 8 bases. The CDR3 sequence is CASSDTGADTQYF. The CDR3 DNA reads TGTGCCAGCAGTGACACGGGGGCAGATACGCAGTATTTT.

This chain uses TRBV29-1 with TRBJ2-7; D possibly corresponds to TRBD1 (6 bases). This CDR3 is 12 amino acids long. The V gene's germline CDR1 is SQVTM and CDR2 ANQGSEA. The germline V and J ends were trimmed by 4 bases and 2 bases, with 9 bases remaining between them. CDR3: CSVGQDPYEQYF. As DNA, the CDR3 is TGCAGCGTTGGACAGGACCCCTACGAGCAGTACTTC.

A few counts support this clone. V is TRBV11-2 and J is TRBJ2-7; TRBD1 is a possible D gene (5 bases). Germline values: CDR1 SGHAT, CDR2 FQNNGV. V shed 5 bases and J shed 9 bases, with 17 bases lying between them. This CDR3 contains 13 residues. In nucleotides, the CDR3 is TGTGCCAGCAGCATTGGGGCGTCTTCGTCGCAGTACTTC. Residues: CASSIGASSSQYF.

In this sample, this clone turned up a few times. V gene TRBV7-9 combines with J gene TRBJ1-5, with 8 bases aligning to TRBD1. This CDR3 spans 15 amino acids. Germline CDR1 and CDR2: SEHNR and FQNEAQ (reference sequence). Trimming took 5 bases from V and 4 from J; bases not matched to a gene: 7. CDR3 in DNA: TGTGCCAGCAGCCCCGGAGGGGACAGGAATCAGCCCCAGCATTTT. This sequence encodes CASSPGGDRNQPQHF.

The CDR3 DNA follows: TGTGCCTGGATCACAGGCTCCTACGAGCAGTACTTC. It codes for CAWITGSYEQYF. V gene TRBV30 combines with J gene TRBJ2-7, with D possibly TRBD1 on 5 matching bases. Deletions cut 4 bases from V and 0 bases from J, with 7 bases between. This CDR3 contains 12 residues. Germline V gene data show CDR1 as GTSNPN and CDR2 as SVGIG (reference sequence).

The chain joins TRBV30 to TRBJ2-3, with unresolved D. Trimming cost V 0 bases and J 6 bases, with 7 bases left between them. The V gene's germline CDR1 is GTSNPN and CDR2 SVGIG (reference sequence). The CDR3 contains 12 residues. CDR3 in DNA: TGTGCCTGGAGTGTTGGGCCGGATACGCAGTATTTT. This translates into CAWSVGPDTQYF.

V and J are TRBV29-1 and TRBJ2-3; D ambiguous. Germline CDR1 and CDR2: SQVTM and ANQGSEA. The CDR3 is made up of 14 amino acids. Trimming shortened V by 3 bases and J by 2 bases, and 12 bases separated the two germline ends. The CDR3 sequence: CSVDRIGITDTQYF. Written as DNA, the CDR3 is TGCAGCGTTGACCGGATAGGCATCACAGATACGCAGTATTTT.

This clone has only a few counts. V gene TRBV28 combines with J gene TRBJ2-7; D unresolved. Trimming pared 8 bases from V and 6 bases from J, leaving 17 bases between. The CDR3 sequence is 13 residues long. The germline gives CDR1 MDHEN, CDR2 SYDVKM. CDR3 residues: CASGLARPSEQYF. DNA of the CDR3: TGTGCCAGCGGGTTAGCCAGGCCTAGCGAGCAGTACTTC.

This chain links TRBV4-1 with TRBJ2-5, with D perhaps TRBD1 (6 bases). Germline V gives CDR1 MGHRA, CDR2 YSYEKL. Deletions cut 1 base from V and 7 bases from J, with 16 bases between. CDR3 size: 15 residues. The CDR3 is CASSQGVGALVTQYF. CDR3 nucleotides: TGCGCCAGCAGCCAAGGAGTGGGGGCTTTGGTGACCCAGTACTTC.

This clone was found a few times. J is TRBJ2-1 and V is TRBV5-1; D remains unclear. The CDR3 consists of 11 residues. Germline V gene sequence: CDR1 SGHRS, CDR2 YFSETQ. The V end was cut by 2 bases, the J end by 8 bases, with 5 bases between. In DNA, the CDR3 is TGCGCCAGCAGCTTCCAAGATGAGCAGTTCTTC. Translation: CASSFQDEQFF.

V gene TRBV29-1 combines with J gene TRBJ1-4, with D hard to call. The CDR3 sequence is 13 residues long. The germline gives CDR1 SQVTM, CDR2 ANQGSEA. Trimming took 2 bases from V and 3 from J, leaving 7 bases between them. CDR3 loop: CSVETGPNEKLFF. The CDR3 DNA sequence: TGCAGCGTTGAAACGGGTCCTAATGAAAAACTGTTTTTT.

A few counts support this clone. The rearrangement uses TRBV28 and TRBJ1-1; TRBD1 might be the D (5 bases). This CDR3 has 15 residues. Germline values: CDR1 MDHEN, CDR2 SYDVKM. V lost 4 bases to trimming and J lost 2 bases, with 14 bases between them. The chain's CDR3 is CASSYPGTYNTEAFF. CDR3 bases: TGTGCCAGCAGTTATCCCGGGACTTACAACACTGAAGCTTTCTTT. The complete variable domain, with remaining parts taken from reference TRBV28 and TRBJ1-1, reads DVKVTQSSRYLVKRTGEKVFLECVQDMDHENMFWYRQDPGLGLRLIYFSYDVKMKEKGDIPEGYSVSREKKERFSLILESASTNQTSMYLCASSYPGTYNTEAFFGQGTRLTVV.

The chain recombines TRBV6-1 with TRBJ2-3; 13 bases align to TRBD2. Germline assignment: CDR1 MNHNS and CDR2 SASEGT. The CDR3 runs 16 residues. Germline trimming cut 4 bases from V and 4 bases from J; bases unmatched to any gene: 5. This chain's CDR3 is CASSAGTSGRADTQYF. In DNA, the CDR3 is TGTGCCAGCAGTGCCGGCACTAGCGGGAGGGCAGATACGCAGTATTTT.